The source of this TCR beta chain is a study of CD8 T cells in ankylosing spondylitis. MiXCR, run by TCRdb on the 5' RACE reads, gives a single entry per CDR3 protein. The sample has around 130,000 distinct CDR3 sequences; 9.3% are singletons. Notes on the study in general: Disease-linked clones were reportedly significantly enriched in matched ankylosing spondylitis synovial fluid. Ankylosing spondylitis blood appeared to carry a characteristic TCR beta motif of roughly eight highly homologous variants.

This clonotype was counted many times. Its antigen remains unidentified. V gave up 7 bases and J gave up 3 bases; unmatched junction bases: 2. CDR3 length: 13 residues. Germline values: CDR1 SGHKS, CDR2 YYEKEE (reference sequence). The specimen was blood, either unsorted or a sorted T cell fraction (not recorded which). The clonotype comes from a male donor with ankylosing spondylitis or in good health (not recorded which). The J gene is TRBJ2-7, the V gene TRBV5-5, with 12 bases fitting TRBD2. DNA of the CDR3: TGTGCCAGCCGACTAGCGGGGGACTACGAGCAGTACTTC. Amino acid sequence: CASRLAGDYEQYF. Full variable domain (missing parts from reference TRBV5-5 and TRBJ2-7): DAGVTQSPTHLIKTRGQQVTLRCSPISGHKSVSWYQQVLGQGPQFIFQYYEKEERGRGNFPDRFSARQFPNYSSELNVNALLLGDSALYLCASRLAGDYEQYFGPGTRLTVT.